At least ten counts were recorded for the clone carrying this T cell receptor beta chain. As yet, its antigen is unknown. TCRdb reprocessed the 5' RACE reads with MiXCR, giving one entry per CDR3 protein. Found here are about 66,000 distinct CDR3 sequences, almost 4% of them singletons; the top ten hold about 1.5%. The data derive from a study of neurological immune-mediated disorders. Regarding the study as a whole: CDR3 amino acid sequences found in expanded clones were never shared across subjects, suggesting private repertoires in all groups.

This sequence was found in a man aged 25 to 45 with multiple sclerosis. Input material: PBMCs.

The CDR3 loop is CSVRTGGTEAFF. CDR3 DNA sequence: TGCAGCGTCCGAACAGGGGGCACTGAAGCTTTCTTT. The genes are TRBV29-1 and TRBJ1-1; 8 nucleotides line up with TRBD1. There are 12 residues in the CDR3. The trim removed 6 bases at V and 4 bases at J, leaving 4 bases unmatched. Looked up from germline, CDR1 is SQVTM and CDR2 is ANQGSEA.